Sequencing of this T cell receptor beta chain was carried out in a study of response to subunit inactivated influenza vaccine. Broader study findings: Each seasonal flu vaccination may recruit only limited new T cells, authors suggested.

Notes on this clonotype: The antigen is unknown.

V lost 4 bases to trimming and J lost 0 bases; unmatched junction nucleotides: 6. Per the germline V gene, CDR1 is SGHRS and CDR2 is YFSETQ. The CDR3 runs 16 residues. TCRdb passed the RT-PCR reads through MiXCR, listing each CDR3 protein once. Seen here are about 190,000 distinct CDR3 sequences, approximately 15% observed once, and the top ten hold 26%. The sequencing here drew on CD8+ T cells sorted from PBMCs, taken about 5 days after vaccination. The receptor's source is a man aged 50 to 60 who received an inactivated influenza vaccine. The V gene is TRBV5-1, the J gene TRBJ2-1, with 8 positions matching TRBD1. CDR3 protein: CASSPWTGSSYNEQFF. CDR3 nucleotide sequence: TGCGCCAGCAGCCCATGGACAGGGAGCTCCTACAATGAGCAGTTCTTC.